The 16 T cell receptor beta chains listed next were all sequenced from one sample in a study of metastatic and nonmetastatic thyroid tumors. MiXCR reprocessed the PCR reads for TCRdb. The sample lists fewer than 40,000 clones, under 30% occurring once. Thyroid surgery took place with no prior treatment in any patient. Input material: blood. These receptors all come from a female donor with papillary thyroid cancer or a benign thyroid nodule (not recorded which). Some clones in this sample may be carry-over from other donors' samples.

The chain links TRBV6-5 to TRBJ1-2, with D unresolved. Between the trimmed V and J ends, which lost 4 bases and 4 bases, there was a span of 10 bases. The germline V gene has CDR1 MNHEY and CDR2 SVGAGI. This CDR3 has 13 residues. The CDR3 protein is CASSSRRPYGYTF. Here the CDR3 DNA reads TGTGCCAGCAGTTCCCGGCGCCCCTATGGCTACACCTTC.

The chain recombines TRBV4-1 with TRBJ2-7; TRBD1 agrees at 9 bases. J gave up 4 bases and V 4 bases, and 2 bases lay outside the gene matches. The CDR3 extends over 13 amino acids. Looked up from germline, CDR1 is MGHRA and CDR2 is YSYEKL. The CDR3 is CASSRDRGYEQYF. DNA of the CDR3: TGCGCCAGCAGCCGTGACAGGGGGTACGAGCAGTACTTC.

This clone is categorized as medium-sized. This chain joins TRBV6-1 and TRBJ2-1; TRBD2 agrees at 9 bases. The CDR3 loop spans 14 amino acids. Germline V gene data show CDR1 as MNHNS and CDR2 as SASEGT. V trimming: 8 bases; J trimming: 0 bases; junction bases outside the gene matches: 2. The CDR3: CASVAGDSYNEQFF. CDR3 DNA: TGTGCCAGCGTAGCGGGGGACTCCTACAATGAGCAGTTCTTC.

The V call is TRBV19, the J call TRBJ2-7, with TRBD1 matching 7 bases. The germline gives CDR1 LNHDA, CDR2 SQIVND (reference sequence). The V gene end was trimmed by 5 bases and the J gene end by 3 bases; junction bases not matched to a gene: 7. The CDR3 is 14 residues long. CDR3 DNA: TGTGCCAGTAGTGTCCGGGACAGACGCTACGAGCAGTACTTC. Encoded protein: CASSVRDRRYEQYF.

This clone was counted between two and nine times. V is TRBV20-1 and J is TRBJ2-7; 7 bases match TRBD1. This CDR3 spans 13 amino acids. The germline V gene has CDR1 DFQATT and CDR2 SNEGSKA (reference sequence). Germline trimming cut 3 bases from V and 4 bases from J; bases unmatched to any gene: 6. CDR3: CSARGQIEYEQYF. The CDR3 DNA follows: TGCAGTGCTAGGGGACAGATAGAATACGAGCAGTACTTC.

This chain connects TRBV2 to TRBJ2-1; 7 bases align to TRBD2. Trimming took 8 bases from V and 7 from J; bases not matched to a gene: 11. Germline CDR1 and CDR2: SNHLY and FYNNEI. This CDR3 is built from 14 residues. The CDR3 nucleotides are TGTGCCAGCGAGCGGGATCGCCGGACGAATGAGCAGTTCTTC. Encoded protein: CASERDRRTNEQFF.

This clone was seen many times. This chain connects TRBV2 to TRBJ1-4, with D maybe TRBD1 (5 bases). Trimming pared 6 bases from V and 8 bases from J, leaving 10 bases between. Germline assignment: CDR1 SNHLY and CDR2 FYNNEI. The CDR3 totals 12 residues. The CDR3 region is CASRGEGEKLFF. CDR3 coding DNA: TGTGCCAGCAGGGGGGAAGGCGAAAAACTGTTTTTT. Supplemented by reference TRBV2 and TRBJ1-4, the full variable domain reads EPEVTQTPSHQVTQMGQEVILRCVPISNHLYFYWYRQILGQKVEFLVSFYNNEISEKSEIFDDQFSVERPDGSNFTLKIRSTKLEDSAMYFCASRGEGEKLFFGSGTQLSVL.

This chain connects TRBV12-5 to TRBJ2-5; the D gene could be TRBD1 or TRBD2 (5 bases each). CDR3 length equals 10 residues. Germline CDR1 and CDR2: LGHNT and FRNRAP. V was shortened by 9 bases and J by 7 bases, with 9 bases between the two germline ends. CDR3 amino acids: CARGPGTQYF. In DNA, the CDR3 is TGTGCTAGGGGACCGGGGACCCAGTACTTC.

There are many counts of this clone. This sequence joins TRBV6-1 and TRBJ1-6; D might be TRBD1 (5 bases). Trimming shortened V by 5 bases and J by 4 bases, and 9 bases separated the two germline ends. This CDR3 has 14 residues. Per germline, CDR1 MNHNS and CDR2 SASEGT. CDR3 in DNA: TGTGCCAGCAGTCCGGGACCGTATAATTCACCCCTCCACTTT. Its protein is CASSPGPYNSPLHF.

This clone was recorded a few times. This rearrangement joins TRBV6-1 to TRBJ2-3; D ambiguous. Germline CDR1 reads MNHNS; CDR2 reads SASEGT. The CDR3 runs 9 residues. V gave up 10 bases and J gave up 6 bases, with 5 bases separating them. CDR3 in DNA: TGTGCCACTGGGGATACGCAGTATTTT. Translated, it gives CATGDTQYF.

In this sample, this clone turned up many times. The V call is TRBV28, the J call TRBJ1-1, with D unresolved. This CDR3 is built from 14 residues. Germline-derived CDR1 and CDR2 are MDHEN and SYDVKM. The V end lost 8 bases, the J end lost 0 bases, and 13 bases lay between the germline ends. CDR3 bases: TGTGCCAGCCGGTACCAAACATTGAACACTGAAGCTTTCTTT. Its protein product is CASRYQTLNTEAFF.

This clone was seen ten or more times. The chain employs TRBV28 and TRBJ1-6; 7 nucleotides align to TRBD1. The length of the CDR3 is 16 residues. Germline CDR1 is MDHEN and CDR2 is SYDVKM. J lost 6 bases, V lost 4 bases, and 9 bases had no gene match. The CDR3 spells CASSSRQGVFNSPLHF. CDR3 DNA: TGTGCCAGCAGTTCACGCCAGGGGGTGTTTAATTCACCCCTCCACTTT.

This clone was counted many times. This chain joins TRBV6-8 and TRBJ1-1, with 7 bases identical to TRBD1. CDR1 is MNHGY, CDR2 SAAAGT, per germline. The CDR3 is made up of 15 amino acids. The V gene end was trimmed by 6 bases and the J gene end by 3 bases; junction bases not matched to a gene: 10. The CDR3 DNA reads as TGTGCCAGCAGGAACCAGACAGGGCCGGACACTGAAGCTTTCTTT. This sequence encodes CASRNQTGPDTEAFF.

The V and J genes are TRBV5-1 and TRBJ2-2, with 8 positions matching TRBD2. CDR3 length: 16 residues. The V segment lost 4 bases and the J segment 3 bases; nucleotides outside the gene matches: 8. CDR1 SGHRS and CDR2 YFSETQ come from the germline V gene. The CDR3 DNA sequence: TGCGCCAGCAGCCCCTCGGTAGCGGGGTACACCGGGGAGCTGTTTTTT. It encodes CASSPSVAGYTGELFF.

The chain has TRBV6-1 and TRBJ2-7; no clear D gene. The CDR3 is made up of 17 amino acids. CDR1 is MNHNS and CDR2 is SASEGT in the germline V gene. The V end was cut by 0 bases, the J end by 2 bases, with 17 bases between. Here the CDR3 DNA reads TGTGCCAGCAGTGAAGCGCTCCCGGAACTTTACGCCTACGAGCAGTACTTC. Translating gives CASSEALPELYAYEQYF.

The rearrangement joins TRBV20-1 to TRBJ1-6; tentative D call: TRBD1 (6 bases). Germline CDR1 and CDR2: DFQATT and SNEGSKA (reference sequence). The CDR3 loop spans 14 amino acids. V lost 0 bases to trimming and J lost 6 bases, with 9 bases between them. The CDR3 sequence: CSARDGTSNSPLHF. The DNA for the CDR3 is TGCAGTGCTAGAGACGGGACATCTAATTCACCCCTCCACTTT.